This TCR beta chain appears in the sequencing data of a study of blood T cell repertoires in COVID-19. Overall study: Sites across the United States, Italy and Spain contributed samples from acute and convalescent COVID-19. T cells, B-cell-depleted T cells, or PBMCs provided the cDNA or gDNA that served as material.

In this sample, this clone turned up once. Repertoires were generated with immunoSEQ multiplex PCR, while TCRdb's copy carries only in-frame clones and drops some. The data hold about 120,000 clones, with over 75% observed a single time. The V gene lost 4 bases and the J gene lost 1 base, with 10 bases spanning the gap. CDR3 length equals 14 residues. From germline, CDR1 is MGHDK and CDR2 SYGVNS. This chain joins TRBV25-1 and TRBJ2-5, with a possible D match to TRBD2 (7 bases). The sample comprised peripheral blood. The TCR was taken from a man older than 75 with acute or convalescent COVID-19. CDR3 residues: CASSVGGAQETQYF. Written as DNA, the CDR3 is TGTGCCAGCAGTGTTGGGGGGGCCCAAGAGACCCAGTACTTC.